Listed here is a single T cell receptor beta chain. This specimen belongs to a study of blood T cell repertoires in COVID-19. On the study more broadly: The United States, Italy and Spain provided the acute and convalescent COVID-19 samples. T cells, B-cell-depleted T cells, or PBMCs provided the cDNA or gDNA that served as material.

Original analysis: It was from reference gene primer amplification that nucleated cell counts were estimated. Using immunoSEQ multiplex PCR, the repertoire was profiled, and TCRdb retains in-frame clones only, with some absent. The DNA gave D and trimming, while V, J and clone size come from that table. The repertoire holds under 400,000 clones, with approximately 88% as singletons. CDR3 length equals 14 residues. Looked up from germline, CDR1 is LNHDA and CDR2 is SQIVND (reference sequence). The V segment lost 3 bases and the J segment 7 bases; nucleotides outside the gene matches: 7. The chain joins TRBV19 to TRBJ1-2; TRBD1 matches 8 bases. This TCR was sampled from a woman aged 30 to 39 with COVID-19, enrolled during active disease. The sample comprised peripheral blood. CDR3 region: CASSMNRGVGGYTF. For the CDR3, the DNA is TGTGCCAGTAGTATGAACAGGGGGGTTGGTGGCTACACCTTC.